A selection of T cell receptor beta chains follows, all from one sample in a study of blood T cells in healthy people across ages. One entry per CDR3 protein results from TCRdb running MiXCR on the 5' RACE reads. This table has 730,000 or so distinct CDR3 sequences, about 42% appearing once. Sequencing was carried out using blood. Receptors originate from a woman aged 55 to 70 in good health. Each CDR3 is given with its conserved first and last residue.

v_gene	j_gene	CDR3aa
TRBV9	TRBJ1-4	CATSVGINEKLFF
TRBV10-3	TRBJ2-7	CAISLTGGDGEQYF
TRBV28	TRBJ2-3	CASRPGVTDTQYF
TRBV20-1	-	CSAPASGLHRHEQYF
TRBV6-1	TRBJ2-1	CASSADWSSYNEQFF
TRBV7-2	TRBJ1-4	CASSPGTTGNEKLFF
TRBV20-1	TRBJ2-7	CSARRGSREQYF
TRBV5-5	TRBJ2-3	CASSLDSHTDTQYF
TRBV7-2	TRBJ2-7	CASSSPGGYEQYF
TRBV7-7	TRBJ2-3	CASSLEKPCTDTQYF
TRBV27	TRBJ2-1	CVSSSAVYNEQFF
TRBV6-5	TRBJ1-2	CASRTAGLYGYTF
TRBV7-3	-	CASSPTPAGVEQYF
TRBV5-1	TRBJ2-1	CASTSPRGTGDNEQFF
TRBV6-2/TRBV6-3	TRBJ2-3	CASDSQYRTSHSGTQYF
TRBV20-1	TRBJ2-1	CSATQTSGVTNEQFF
TRBV2	TRBJ2-4	CASSGSGTGAKNIQYF
TRBV4-3	TRBJ2-6	CASSPTGFSSGANVLTF
TRBV20-1	TRBJ2-1	CSAGAGWNEQFF
TRBV9	TRBJ1-2	CASSVGPGGYGYTF
TRBV9	TRBJ2-3	CASSEPGQGIDTQYF
TRBV7-9	TRBJ1-2	CASSLSTGSGYGYTF
TRBV27	TRBJ2-7	CARKVGRMNYEQYF
TRBV21-1	TRBJ1-6	CASSKTPRQGFVSPLHF
TRBV4-2	TRBJ2-1	CASSQDGEGRSYNEQFF
TRBV27	TRBJ1-1	CASSPFGGRVTEAFF
TRBV6-2/TRBV6-3	TRBJ2-7	CASSYGVAGVVEQYF
TRBV6-6	TRBJ2-3	CASTRLSGFADTQYF
TRBV28	TRBJ2-1	CASSLTGLYNEQFF
TRBV6-5	TRBJ2-7	CASRLGTAVGYEQYF
TRBV6-1	TRBJ1-5	CASSELPDQPQHF
TRBV6-6	TRBJ1-1	CASSYSPSAGLFAFF
TRBV15	TRBJ2-1	CATGGTSGYNEQFF
TRBV20-1	TRBJ2-1	CSAKPGTSGWNNEQFF
TRBV5-4	TRBJ1-4	CASRRQDNEKLFF
TRBV10-3	TRBJ2-7	CAISEQGADEQYF
TRBV29-1	TRBJ1-4	CSVHSRTGGEKLFF
TRBV28	-	CASYPGASGSYEQYF
TRBV12-3/TRBV12-4	TRBJ1-2	CASSLSGPKGAGYTF
TRBV9	TRBJ2-7	CASSVQGVPYEQYF
TRBV2	TRBJ2-3	CASRRDSSITDTQYF
TRBV5-1	TRBJ2-7	CASSDPGQMEAQYF
TRBV9	TRBJ2-3	CASSGRTDTQYF
TRBV27	TRBJ1-1	CASSLSQGTEAFF
TRBV10-3	TRBJ2-2	CAISNTTYANTGELFF